What follows are 20 T cell receptor beta chains derived from one specimen sequenced in a study of blood T cells in healthy people across ages. A sample-barcoded 5' primer and a J-beta primer mix were used in a second PCR of roughly 6 to 11 cycles. One entry per CDR3 protein results from TCRdb running MiXCR on the 5' RACE reads. The profile shows 780,000 or so distinct CDR3 sequences, 20% to 25% of them singletons. The same data also went into a second study, on T cells of mothers and their children.

The specimen was blood. The receptor set was obtained from a boy between 10 and 17 years old in good health.

The chain is built from TRBV6-2 or TRBV6-3 and TRBJ2-7, with TRBD2 matching 9 bases. Trimming cost V 0 bases and J 6 bases; bases outside gene matches: 6. The CDR3 runs 15 residues. CDR1 is MNHEY and CDR2 is SVGEGT in the germline V gene. CDR3 residues: CASSYSGGREFEQYF. The CDR3, as DNA: TGTGCCAGCAGTTACTCGGGCGGGAGGGAATTCGAGCAGTACTTC.

This clonotype appeared a few times. The rearrangement joins TRBV11-2 to TRBJ2-7, with TRBD2 matching over 8 bases. The CDR3 is 14 residues long. Germline-derived CDR1 and CDR2 are SGHAT and FQNNGV. V trimming: 5 bases; J trimming: 3 bases; junction bases outside the gene matches: 6. The CDR3 bases are TGTGCCAGCAGCCTACTAGCGGCGGTCTACGAGCAGTACTTC. Protein: CASSLLAAVYEQYF.

The CDR3 region is CASRERAGATNEKLFF. The CDR3 DNA reads TGCGCCAGCAGGGAAAGGGCAGGAGCAACTAATGAAAAACTGTTTTTT. The chain uses TRBV4-1 and TRBJ1-4; D remains ambiguous. Germline CDR1 and CDR2: MGHRA and YSYEKL. The CDR3 has 16 amino acids. Trimming removed 6 bases at V and 0 bases at J, with 14 bases between.

This clonotype came up a few times. The chain combines TRBV7-2 with TRBJ2-6; D is undetermined. Deletions cut 5 bases from V and 4 bases from J, with 9 bases between. The germline gives CDR1 SGHTA, CDR2 FQGNSA. This CDR3 has 14 amino acids. CDR3 sequence: CASSPGGGANVLTF. The CDR3 region has the DNA TGTGCCAGCAGCCCGGGTGGAGGGGCCAACGTCCTGACTTTC.

This clonotype appeared a few times. The genes are TRBV5-1 and TRBJ2-1; 9 nucleotides agree with TRBD2. V lost 2 bases and J lost 8; bases outside the gene matches: 8. The CDR3 is made up of 15 amino acids. Germline CDR1 reads SGHRS; CDR2 reads YFSETQ. The CDR3, as DNA: TGCGCCAGCAGCTTCGCAGCGGGAGGTGAGGATGAGCAGTTCTTC. Translated, it gives CASSFAAGGEDEQFF.

This clonotype was seen a few times. The rearrangement joins TRBV20-1 to TRBJ2-1, with 11 positions matching TRBD2. The CDR3 runs to 13 residues. Germline V gene lookup returns CDR1 DFQATT and CDR2 SNEGSKA (reference sequence). V shed 8 bases, J shed 8 bases, and the junction held 8 bases outside the gene matches. The chain's CDR3 is CSPLAGELHEQFF. CDR3 sequence (DNA): TGCAGTCCACTAGCGGGAGAGCTCCATGAGCAGTTCTTC.

As for this clonotype: The germline gene is not matched at one end of the junction; a read error may be the cause. The chain carries TRBV20-1 and TRBJ2-4; 9 bases fit TRBD2. The CDR3 contains 13 residues. The germline gives CDR1 DFQATT, CDR2 SNEGSKA (reference sequence). CDR3: CSAFLAGRNIRYF. The CDR3 DNA is TGCAGTGCTTTTCTAGCGGGGCGGAACATTCGGTACTTC.

This clonotype has more than one count but fewer than ten. V usage is TRBV14 and J usage is TRBJ2-5, with a possible D match to TRBD2 (5 bases). The germline V and J ends were trimmed by 0 bases and 5 bases, with 10 bases remaining between them. The CDR3 is made up of 14 amino acids. Germline V gene sequence: CDR1 SGHDN, CDR2 FVKESK. The DNA for the CDR3 is TGTGCCAGCAGCCAAGAAATCTCGGGGGAGACCCAGTACTTC. This gives the protein CASSQEISGETQYF.

This chain joins TRBV27 and TRBJ1-2; weak D call: TRBD1 (5 bases). Trimming took off 3 bases at V and 4 bases at J, with 12 bases between the two ends. Germline-derived CDR1 and CDR2 are MNHEY and SMNVEV (reference sequence). The CDR3 loop spans 14 amino acids. As DNA, the CDR3 is TGTGCCAGCAGTTTTGTCCGGGACGGCTATGGCTACACCTTC. Its protein is CASSFVRDGYGYTF.

This chain uses TRBV29-1 with TRBJ2-1, with TRBD2 matching 11 bases. V was clipped by 4 bases and J by 2 bases; unmatched bases: 16. CDR3 length: 19 residues. Germline lookup yields CDR1 SQVTM and CDR2 ANQGSEA. The CDR3 DNA reads as TGCAGCGTTGTGAGGCAGGGAGGTACTAGCGGGGGTCCCTACAATGAGCAGTTCTTC. It encodes CSVVRQGGTSGGPYNEQFF.

There are a few counts of this clonotype. This rearrangement joins TRBV20-1 to TRBJ2-3; 12 bases fit TRBD2. Looked up from germline, CDR1 is DFQATT and CDR2 is SNEGSKA (reference sequence). The CDR3 runs 16 residues. V lost 6 bases to trimming and J lost 7 bases; unmatched junction nucleotides: 14. CDR3: CSALLAGGLDGNTQYF. The CDR3 DNA reads TGCAGTGCGCTGCTAGCGGGAGGGCTAGACGGAAATACGCAGTATTTT.

The chain combines TRBV29-1 with TRBJ1-4; no clear D gene. V was cut by 7 bases and J by 5 bases, with 17 bases left in between. This CDR3 has 14 residues. CDR1 is SQVTM, CDR2 ANQGSEA, per germline. CDR3 amino acids: CSAADTGINEKLFF. CDR3 nucleotide sequence: TGCAGCGCTGCTGACACGGGGATAAATGAAAAACTGTTTTTT.

In its sample, this clonotype was seen a few times. The gene calls are TRBV20-1 and TRBJ2-5, with D tentatively TRBD1 or TRBD2 (5 bases each). V dropped 6 bases and J dropped 5 bases, with 28 bases sitting between them. The V gene's germline CDR1 is DFQATT and CDR2 SNEGSKA (reference sequence). The CDR3 is 17 amino acids. CDR3 coding DNA: TGCAGTGCCCTAAAGCTCCCCGGACTGGACACCGTGGAGACCCAGTACTTC. Translated, it gives CSALKLPGLDTVETQYF.

The chain joins TRBV2 to TRBJ2-3; D might be TRBD2 (5 bases). Germline V lookup: CDR1 SNHLY, CDR2 FYNNEI. V gave up 7 bases and J gave up 4 bases, with 12 bases separating them. The CDR3 sequence is 13 residues long. The CDR3 here is CASNGLSADTQYF. CDR3 bases: TGTGCCAGCAACGGACTGTCCGCAGATACGCAGTATTTT.

This clonotype appeared a few times. This rearrangement joins TRBV12-3 or TRBV12-4 to TRBJ2-5, with TRBD1 matching 7 bases. Judging by the DNA end, TRBJ2-1 fits better; the J call may be wrong. CDR3 length: 13 amino acids. DNA of the CDR3: TGTGCCAGCAGTAACCAGCAGGGGGTCGGGCAGTTCTTC. Encoded protein: CASSNQQGVGQFF.

Only a few counts were recorded for this clonotype. The V and J genes are TRBV7-2 and TRBJ2-7, with 8 bases identical to TRBD1. The V and J ends lost 2 bases and 0 bases, in that order; junction bases with no gene match: 9. Germline loops: CDR1 SGHTA, CDR2 FQGNSA. This CDR3 region has 17 residues. The DNA of the CDR3 is TGTGCCAGCAGCTTACCCTGGGACAGGCCCGGCTCCTACGAGCAGTACTTC. It encodes CASSLPWDRPGSYEQYF.

The chain links TRBV6-2 or TRBV6-3 to TRBJ2-1; perhaps TRBD1 as D (6 bases). Germline values: CDR1 MNHEY, CDR2 SVGEGT. Trimming pared 6 bases from V and 9 bases from J, leaving 9 bases between. This CDR3 is 11 amino acids long. CDR3 loop: CASRQGGEQFF. In DNA, the CDR3 is TGTGCCAGCAGACAGGGTGGTGAGCAGTTCTTC.

This clonotype has only a few counts. The V and J genes are TRBV5-1 and TRBJ2-7; 7 nucleotides align to TRBD1. Germline values: CDR1 SGHRS, CDR2 YFSETQ. The CDR3 is 16 amino acids. Trimming took 4 bases from V and 6 from J; bases not matched to a gene: 16. CDR3 sequence (DNA): TGCGCCAGCAGCCCCAACCCCGGGACAGAAAAGCTCGAGCAGTACTTC. Residues: CASSPNPGTEKLEQYF.

This clonotype was counted a few times. The chain combines TRBV4-1 with TRBJ1-5; D may be TRBD1 (6 bases). In germline, CDR1 is MGHRA, CDR2 YSYEKL. Deletions cut 4 bases from V and 2 bases from J, with 9 bases between. This CDR3 is built from 14 residues. DNA for the CDR3: TGCGCCAGCAGCCGTCCAGGGGGCAATCAGCCCCAGCATTTT. This translates into CASSRPGGNQPQHF.

The CDR3 bases are TGTGCCAGCAGCGTAGACCTTCTTAATGAAAAACTGTTTTTT. It yields the protein CASSVDLLNEKLFF. V is TRBV9 and J is TRBJ1-4, with D unresolved. The CDR3 contains 14 residues. The V end lost 0 bases, the J end lost 4 bases, and 7 bases lay between the germline ends. Germline V gene sequence: CDR1 SGDLS, CDR2 YYNGEE.